These 18 T cell receptor beta chains originate from one sample sequenced in a study of T cell repertoires in cytomegalovirus infection. TCRdb redid the calling of the reads with MiXCR, one entry per CDR3 protein. This sample has fewer than 550,000 distinct CDR3 sequences, with approximately 26% found just once. The source material was PBMCs. The receptors come from a human donor in good health (CMV status not recorded). Some clones in this sample may be carry-over from other donors' samples.

The V call is TRBV7-2, the J call TRBJ1-2; D is possibly TRBD1 (5 bases). Germline CDR1 and CDR2: SGHTA and FQGNSA. This CDR3 has 14 residues. Deletions cut 5 bases from V and 7 bases from J, with 17 bases between. The DNA of the CDR3 is TGTGCCAGCAGCCCGTCTTTAGGGGCTGGTGGCTACACCTTC. Amino acids: CASSPSLGAGGYTF.

The chain has TRBV4-2 and TRBJ1-1; tentatively, D is TRBD1 (6 bases). Trimming shortened V by 2 bases and J by 3 bases, and 10 bases separated the two germline ends. Germline CDR1 and CDR2: LGHNA and YNFKEQ. The CDR3 sequence is 14 residues long. CDR3 sequence: CASSQRTDDTEAFF. The CDR3 DNA is TGTGCCAGCAGCCAACGGACAGATGACACTGAAGCTTTCTTT.

Details on this clonotype: A read error may be the cause here, since a much bigger clone is one base away. The V gene is TRBV7-2, the J gene TRBJ2-5, with 12 bases aligning to TRBD2. Germline V lookup: CDR1 SGHTA, CDR2 FQGNSA. The junction had 5 bases not matched to a gene; V was cut back by 1 base and J by 5 bases. The CDR3 runs 16 residues. The CDR3 protein is CASSLVGLAGVETQYF. CDR3 DNA: TGTGCCAGCAGCTTAGTGGGACTAGCGGGCGTGGAGACCCAGTACTTC.

The chain employs TRBV4-1 and TRBJ2-6, with D perhaps TRBD2 (6 bases). Trimming shortened V by 4 bases and J by 0 bases, and 19 bases separated the two germline ends. The germline CDR1 and CDR2 sequences are MGHRA and YSYEKL. The CDR3 loop spans 19 amino acids. CDR3 sequence (DNA): TGCGCCAGCAGCCCATACCGGCGGGACTGGAGCTCTGGGGCCAACGTCCTGACTTTC. It encodes CASSPYRRDWSSGANVLTF.

The chain has TRBV20-1 and TRBJ2-6; D uncertain. Deletions cut 1 base from V and 2 bases from J, with 9 bases between. Germline V gene sequence: CDR1 DFQATT, CDR2 SNEGSKA (reference sequence). This CDR3 contains 15 residues. The CDR3 here is CSARGERAGANVLTF. In nucleotides, the CDR3 is TGCAGTGCTAGAGGGGAACGAGCTGGGGCCAACGTCCTGACTTTC.

This clonotype was seen at least ten times. The V gene is TRBV7-9, the J gene TRBJ1-1, with 7 bases matching TRBD1. Germline values: CDR1 SEHNR, CDR2 FQNEAQ (reference sequence). This CDR3 comprises 14 residues. Germline trimming cut 4 bases from V and 8 bases from J; bases unmatched to any gene: 10. DNA for the CDR3: TGTGCCAGCAGCTCATTTTCCGGGACAGCAGAAGCTTTCTTT. This sequence encodes CASSSFSGTAEAFF.

The table lists this clonotype with a few counts. The J gene is TRBJ2-2, the V gene TRBV4-1; D is unclear. Germline values: CDR1 MGHRA, CDR2 YSYEKL. Trimming removed 3 bases at V and 7 bases at J, with 9 bases between. There are 13 residues in the CDR3. The CDR3 sequence: CASSHGADGELFF. CDR3 nucleotide sequence: TGCGCCAGCAGCCACGGCGCCGACGGGGAGCTGTTTTTT.

V usage is TRBV6-2 or TRBV6-3 and J usage is TRBJ2-7, with D hard to call. The CDR3 has 16 residues. CDR1 MNHEY and CDR2 SVGEGT come from the germline V gene. The V end was cut by 7 bases, the J end by 2 bases, with 21 bases between. This chain's CDR3 is CASTTIPGTETYEQYV. The CDR3 nucleotides are TGTGCCAGCACCACAATTCCCGGCACCGAAACCTACGAGCAGTACGTC.

This clonotype appeared a few times. The CDR3 DNA is TGTGCCAGCAGTTACGGTCGGGGAGGGGGACCCCTCCACTTT. It specifies CASSYGRGGGPLHF. The V and J genes are TRBV6-6 and TRBJ1-6; D might be TRBD1 (6 bases). The V end lost 2 bases, the J end lost 12 bases, and 14 bases lay between the germline ends. The germline CDR1 and CDR2 sequences are MNHNY and SVGAGI (reference sequence). The length of the CDR3 is 14 residues.

The chain is built from TRBV28 and TRBJ1-2; no firm D call. The germline CDR1 and CDR2 sequences are MDHEN and SYDVKM. Trimming stripped 1 base from V and 2 bases from J, with 11 bases between. This CDR3 is 15 amino acids long. This CDR3 reads CASSLSVSGNYGYTF. The CDR3 region has the DNA TGTGCCAGCAGTTTATCGGTCAGCGGGAACTATGGCTACACCTTC.

This clonotype was counted only a few times. This chain joins TRBV4-1 and TRBJ2-1; TRBD2 is a possible D gene (5 bases). The CDR3 contains 15 residues. CDR1 is MGHRA and CDR2 is YSYEKL in the germline V gene. Trimming pared 0 bases from V and 1 base from J, leaving 7 bases between. The CDR3, as DNA: TGCGCCAGCAGCCAAGATCGGGATTCCTACAATGAGCAGTTCTTC. Translated: CASSQDRDSYNEQFF.

This chain links TRBV29-1 with TRBJ2-1; 16 bases line up with TRBD2. CDR1 is SQVTM, CDR2 ANQGSEA, per germline. The junction had 8 bases not matched to a gene; V was cut back by 1 base and J by 2 bases. CDR3 length: 19 amino acids. CDR3 nucleotides: TGCAGCGTTGAAGGGGAGGGGACTAGCGGGAGGGGAACCTACAATGAGCAGTTCTTC. Translating gives CSVEGEGTSGRGTYNEQFF.

This clonotype was seen a few times. The chain recombines TRBV27 with TRBJ2-7; D remains unclear. CDR1 and CDR2 from the germline V gene are MNHEY and SMNVEV (reference sequence). There are 14 residues in the CDR3. Trimming stripped 3 bases from V and 0 bases from J, with 9 bases between. The CDR3 sequence is CASSFDYASYEQYF. Here the CDR3 DNA reads TGTGCCAGCAGTTTCGATTACGCCTCCTACGAGCAGTACTTC.

V gene TRBV24-1 combines with J gene TRBJ1-1; no definite D call. Germline V gene sequence: CDR1 KGHDR, CDR2 SFDVKD. The CDR3 sequence is 14 residues long. Deletions cut 4 bases from V and 3 bases from J, with 11 bases between. In nucleotides, the CDR3 is TGTGCCACCAGTGAGGGAGGGTTGGACACTGAAGCTTTCTTT. This gives the protein CATSEGGLDTEAFF.

This clonotype has ten or more counts. The genes are TRBV7-2 and TRBJ1-2; tentative D call: TRBD1 (5 bases). Germline CDR1 SGHTA, CDR2 FQGNSA. Trimming pared 2 bases from V and 8 bases from J, leaving 15 bases between. The CDR3 contains 14 residues. Here the CDR3 DNA reads TGTGCCAGCAGCTTAAGCCAGGGCCCCCAGGGCTACACCTTC. Protein product: CASSLSQGPQGYTF.

The chain has TRBV3-1 and TRBJ1-2; D gene uncertain. The germline V and J ends were trimmed by 4 bases and 4 bases, with 13 bases remaining between them. CDR1 is LGHDT, CDR2 YNNKEL, per germline (reference sequence). The CDR3 has 14 residues. CDR3 region: CASSRWQDLYGYTF. DNA for the CDR3: TGTGCCAGCAGCCGCTGGCAGGACCTCTATGGCTACACCTTC. The variable domain in full, with the rest retrieved from reference TRBV3-1 and TRBJ1-2, is DTAVSQTPKYLVTQMGNDKSIKCEQNLGHDTMYWYKQDSKKFLKIMFSYNNKELIINETVPNRFSPKSPDKAHLNLHINSLELGDSAVYFCASSRWQDLYGYTFGSGTRLTVV.

The table lists this clonotype with many counts. V usage is TRBV7-2 and J usage is TRBJ1-1, with 11 bases fitting TRBD1. The V and J ends lost 6 bases and 4 bases, in that order; junction bases with no gene match: 19. The CDR3 length is 19 residues. Germline V gene data show CDR1 as SGHTA and CDR2 as FQGNSA. The CDR3 DNA reads TGTGCCAGCAGAAAACATTCCCGGGGACAGGGGGTGTTGGCCACTGAAGCTTTCTTT. Translation: CASRKHSRGQGVLATEAFF.

This clonotype was counted only a few times. The rearrangement joins TRBV5-1 to TRBJ2-3; D gene ambiguous. V was shortened by 1 base and J by 2 bases, with 8 bases between the two germline ends. Germline V CDR1 and CDR2: SGHRS, YFSETQ. The CDR3 runs to 14 residues. In DNA form, the CDR3 reads TGCGCCAGCAGCTTGAGTCAGTCCACAGATACGCAGTATTTT. Translating it yields CASSLSQSTDTQYF.